This T cell receptor beta chain was obtained from a study of beta chain features in type 1 diabetes. In this sample, this clone turned up a few times. The antigen remains undetermined. TCRB transcripts that were expressed got sequenced, as all of the isolated RNA had been reverse transcribed. Produced via immunoSEQ multiplex PCR; TCRdb's table is partial and in-frame only. The repertoire holds 600,000 to 700,000 clones, with 9.5% to 15% as singletons. By way of CD45RO/CCR7/CD25/CD127/CD95/CD27, the CD4+ regulatory, stem cell-like memory, central memory and naive cells were sorted. Populations obtained by sorting all exceeded 95% purity. Study-level results: These data did not resolve whether HLA type affects TCRB rearrangement. Moderate yet significant TCRB CDR3 shortening was seen in Type 1 diabetes patients in all four CD4+ subsets. Reduced insertions and increased deletions marked VDJ junctions in type 1 diabetes patients.

The CDR3 is 13 amino acids. V lost 5 bases to trimming and J lost 5 bases, with 10 bases between them. From germline, CDR1 is LNHDA and CDR2 SQIVND (reference sequence). The receptor comes from a young man with type 1 diabetes. Input material: naive CD4+ T cells from blood. The chain links TRBV19 to TRBJ1-5; D gene unclear. In DNA form, the CDR3 reads TGTGCCAGTAGTGACGGAGCCTATCAGCCCCAGCATTTT. Its protein product is CASSDGAYQPQHF.